A single sample is the source of the 24 T cell receptor beta chains below, sequenced in a study of cytomegalovirus exposure and HLA in healthy donors. Using immunoSEQ multiplex PCR, the repertoire was profiled, and TCRdb retains in-frame clones only, with some absent. The sample has around 160,000 clones, roughly 83% seen once. Source material: PBMCs. All receptors come from a man in his thirties or forties in good health and CMV-seropositive.

The V call is TRBV5-1, the J call TRBJ2-1; D is uncertain. There are 12 residues in the CDR3. The V gene lost 3 bases and the J gene lost 10 bases, with 11 bases spanning the gap. From germline, CDR1 is SGHRS and CDR2 YFSETQ. CDR3 region: CASSSSETEQFF. CDR3 nucleotide sequence: TGCGCCAGCAGCTCCTCGGAGACGGAGCAGTTCTTC.

The rearrangement uses TRBV11-2 and TRBJ2-7; D possibly corresponds to TRBD1 (5 bases). The CDR3 runs 14 residues. Germline V CDR1 and CDR2: SGHAT, FQNNGV. V lost 0 bases and J 1 base, leaving 7 bases between the germline ends. CDR3 nucleotide sequence: TGTGCCAGCAGCTTAGATCAGGGATCCTACGAGCAGTACTTC. This sequence encodes CASSLDQGSYEQYF.

This sequence joins TRBV6-5 and TRBJ2-5, with 7 bases aligning to TRBD1. The V segment lost 5 bases and the J segment 3 bases; nucleotides outside the gene matches: 3. From germline, CDR1 is MNHEY and CDR2 SVGAGI. The CDR3 sequence is 13 residues long. This CDR3 is CASSTGTEETQYF. The DNA of the CDR3 is TGTGCCAGCAGTACTGGGACAGAAGAGACCCAGTACTTC.

Written as DNA, the CDR3 is TGTGCCAGTAGTGGACTAGCGAGACCCTACGAGCAGTACTTC. This sequence encodes CASSGLARPYEQYF. This chain joins TRBV19 and TRBJ2-7; 9 bases agree with TRBD2. Looked up from germline, CDR1 is LNHDA and CDR2 is SQIVND (reference sequence). The CDR3 spans 14 residues. The junction had 4 bases not matched to a gene; V was cut back by 5 bases and J by 2 bases.

This clone has just a few counts. The chain has TRBV27 and TRBJ1-5, with a weak D call TRBD1 (6 bases). This CDR3 region has 15 residues. Germline V gene sequence: CDR1 MNHEY, CDR2 SMNVEV (reference sequence). V was shortened by 3 bases and J by 0 bases, with 9 bases between the two germline ends. CDR3 in DNA: TGTGCCAGCAGTTTCGACAGGTATAGCAATCAGCCCCAGCATTTT. Translated, it gives CASSFDRYSNQPQHF.

The CDR3 reads CASSLEGQVYGNTIYF. The CDR3 coding sequence is TGTGCCAGCAGCTTGGAAGGACAGGTTTATGGAAACACCATATATTTT. The genes are TRBV5-6 and TRBJ1-3, with TRBD1 matching over 7 bases. Germline CDR1 reads SGHDT; CDR2 reads YYEEEE. V gave up 0 bases and J gave up 3 bases; unmatched junction bases: 6. There are 16 residues in the CDR3.

The chain couples TRBV5-8 to TRBJ2-5, with 9 bases matching TRBD2. The CDR3 has 17 amino acids. Losses at the gene ends were 0 bases for V and 2 bases for J; bases not matched to a gene: 8. The germline V gene has CDR1 SGHTS and CDR2 YDEGEE. The DNA of the CDR3 is TGTGCCAGCAGCTTGGGGTTAAGCGGGGGGCAACAAGAGACCCAGTACTTC. This codes for CASSLGLSGGQQETQYF.

The rearrangement uses TRBV5-1 and TRBJ1-1; TRBD1 matches at 7 bases. The CDR3 is 14 amino acids. Germline assignment: CDR1 SGHRS and CDR2 YFSETQ. The junction had 0 bases not matched to a gene; V was cut back by 0 bases and J by 1 base. The CDR3 region is CASSLDRGNTEAFF. DNA for the CDR3: TGCGCCAGCAGCTTGGACAGGGGGAACACTGAAGCTTTCTTT.

This chain links TRBV7-3 with TRBJ2-2; TRBD2 aligns across 7 bases. CDR3 length equals 18 residues. CDR1 is SGHTA, CDR2 FQGTGA, per germline. With V trimmed by 5 bases and J by 0 bases, 12 bases remained unmatched. The CDR3 reads CASSRELASGANTGELFF. The CDR3 bases are TGTGCCAGCAGCCGCGAGCTGGCGAGCGGGGCGAACACCGGGGAGCTGTTTTTT.

The chain carries TRBV19 and TRBJ2-5; D may be TRBD2 (5 bases). The V and J ends lost 10 bases and 5 bases respectively, with 14 bases between them. Germline assignment: CDR1 LNHDA and CDR2 SQIVND (reference sequence). This CDR3 is 12 amino acids long. The CDR3 loop is CATAGWEETQYF. The DNA of the CDR3 is TGTGCCACGGCTGGGTGGGAGGAGACCCAGTACTTC.

This chain connects TRBV29-1 to TRBJ2-7; TRBD1 aligns across 8 bases. CDR3 length: 15 residues. Germline CDR1 SQVTM, CDR2 ANQGSEA. V lost 5 bases, J lost 5 bases, and 14 bases stayed unmatched. The CDR3 nucleotides are TGCAGCGTTTCTCGCGGGACGGACAGGGCGGACGAGCAGTACTTC. Encoded protein: CSVSRGTDRADEQYF.

The chain links TRBV7-6 to TRBJ1-3; 10 positions match TRBD1. This CDR3 has 16 residues. Germline V gives CDR1 SGHVS, CDR2 FNYEAQ. After removal of 8 bases from V and 0 bases from J, the junction contained 7 bases not matched to a gene. The CDR3, as DNA: TGTGCCAGCCGGGACAGGGGAGGAAGCTCTGGAAACACCATATATTTT. It encodes CASRDRGGSSGNTIYF.

V gene TRBV30 combines with J gene TRBJ2-2; weak D call: TRBD2 (6 bases). The germline gives CDR1 GTSNPN, CDR2 SVGIG (reference sequence). Trimming shortened V by 1 base and J by 0 bases, and 9 bases separated the two germline ends. The CDR3 runs 15 residues. The CDR3 region is CAWSGGTANTGELFF. CDR3 sequence (DNA): TGTGCCTGGAGTGGCGGGACGGCGAACACCGGGGAGCTGTTTTTT.

J is TRBJ2-1 and V is TRBV2, with unresolved D. The ends were cut back, 6 bases at V and 7 bases at J, with 4 bases in the middle. The length of the CDR3 is 10 residues. CDR1 is SNHLY, CDR2 FYNNEI, per germline. The CDR3 sequence: CASRYNEQFF. CDR3 coding DNA: TGTGCCAGCAGGTATAATGAGCAGTTCTTC. Complete variable domain (other parts from reference TRBV2 and TRBJ2-1): EPEVTQTPSHQVTQMGQEVILRCVPISNHLYFYWYRQILGQKVEFLVSFYNNEISEKSEIFDDQFSVERPDGSNFTLKIRSTKLEDSAMYFCASRYNEQFFGPGTRLTVL.

The chain is built from TRBV5-4 and TRBJ2-7; the D gene is possibly TRBD2 (5 bases). This CDR3 comprises 12 residues. Germline V gives CDR1 SGHNT, CDR2 YYREEE (reference sequence). The ends were cut back, 2 bases at V and 9 bases at J, with 12 bases in the middle. Here the CDR3 DNA reads TGTGCCAGCAGCTTTGGTCTGGAGGTGCAGTACTTC. The encoded protein is CASSFGLEVQYF.

The chain links TRBV25-1 to TRBJ2-5; 7 nucleotides match TRBD2. Germline CDR1 reads MGHDK; CDR2 reads SYGVNS. This CDR3 spans 16 amino acids. V dropped 1 base and J dropped 2; count of bases not matched to a gene: 7. For the CDR3, the DNA is TGTGCCAGCAGTGAATTTGAGCGGGGCCCTCAAGAGACCCAGTACTTC. Its protein product is CASSEFERGPQETQYF.

The rearrangement joins TRBV28 to TRBJ2-7, with D possibly TRBD2 on 6 matching bases. The germline CDR1 and CDR2 sequences are MDHEN and SYDVKM. V was shortened by 4 bases and J by 5 bases, with 21 bases between the two germline ends. The CDR3 totals 16 residues. CDR3 region: CASSSPRGGGRHEQYF. The DNA for the CDR3 is TGTGCCAGCAGTTCTCCCCGGGGAGGAGGGCGGCACGAGCAGTACTTC.

The chain links TRBV7-9 to TRBJ1-4, with 8 positions matching TRBD1. CDR1 is SEHNR and CDR2 is FQNEAQ in the germline V gene (reference sequence). The CDR3 extends over 15 amino acids. V shed 4 bases, J shed 8 bases, and the junction held 9 bases outside the gene matches. The CDR3 protein is CASSWDGTGIEKLFF. The CDR3 DNA sequence: TGTGCCAGCAGCTGGGACGGGACAGGTATCGAAAAACTGTTTTTT.

The V and J genes are TRBV4-2 and TRBJ2-7; weak D call: TRBD2 (5 bases). The CDR3 runs 14 residues. Trimming left V 3 bases short and J 3 bases short, with 12 bases between. Germline CDR1 LGHNA, CDR2 YNFKEQ. This CDR3 is CASSQKTTSYEQYF. The CDR3 DNA is TGTGCCAGCAGCCAGAAGACTACTAGCTACGAGCAGTACTTC.

This chain joins TRBV7-9 and TRBJ2-2; a weak D match, TRBD2 (6 bases). The CDR3 is 11 amino acids. Looked up from germline, CDR1 is SEHNR and CDR2 is FQNEAQ (reference sequence). Trimming stripped 8 bases from V and 8 bases from J, with 9 bases between. The CDR3 sequence: CASLAGGELFF. As DNA, the CDR3 is TGTGCCAGCCTTGCGGGGGGGGAGCTGTTTTTT.

This clone was detected only a few times. V gene TRBV27 combines with J gene TRBJ2-7; 8 bases line up with TRBD2. CDR1 and CDR2 from the germline V gene are MNHEY and SMNVEV (reference sequence). The CDR3 loop spans 13 amino acids. Trimming took 4 bases from V and 2 from J; bases not matched to a gene: 1. The CDR3 sequence: CASSSTSAYEQYF. The CDR3 nucleotides are TGTGCCAGCAGTTCGACTAGCGCCTACGAGCAGTACTTC.

The chain couples TRBV14 to TRBJ2-7, with D hard to call. The V and J ends lost 1 base and 2 bases respectively, with 6 bases between them. This CDR3 spans 13 amino acids. Germline assignment: CDR1 SGHDN and CDR2 FVKESK. The CDR3 DNA follows: TGTGCCAGCAGCCAAGGTACTGCCTACGAGCAGTACTTC. This codes for CASSQGTAYEQYF.

The J gene is TRBJ1-1, the V gene TRBV4-1; D unclear. Germline V CDR1 and CDR2: MGHRA, YSYEKL. The CDR3 consists of 16 residues. Trimming removed 0 bases at V and 5 bases at J, with 16 bases between. The DNA for the CDR3 is TGCGCCAGCAGCCAAGATTTTTATTCGGGGATGACTGAAGCTTTCTTT. It encodes CASSQDFYSGMTEAFF.

Points on this clone: Within the sample, other DNA sequences also encode this same CDR3. The chain combines TRBV4-2 with TRBJ2-1; 7 nucleotides align to TRBD2. CDR1 is LGHNA and CDR2 is YNFKEQ in the germline V gene. This CDR3 spans 15 amino acids. J gave up 1 base and V 3 bases, and 3 bases lay outside the gene matches. The CDR3 is CASSQGGSSYNEQFF. Written as DNA, the CDR3 is TGTGCCAGCAGCCAGGGCGGGAGTTCCTACAATGAGCAGTTCTTC.